There are a few counts of the clone carrying this T cell receptor beta chain. Its antigen remains unknown. These data originate in a study of cytomegalovirus exposure and HLA in healthy donors. General study results and limits: A highly shared variant cluster was judged a likely technical artifact. V segments that were indistinguishable, TRBV6-2 and TRBV6-3 among them, were omitted from analysis.

The length of the CDR3 is 15 residues. CDR1 is SQVTM and CDR2 is ANQGSEA in the germline V gene. Trimming removed 4 bases from V and 1 base from J, with 16 bases in between. Primers included in the PCR were 60 Vbeta and 13 Jbeta primers. The data were produced by immunoSEQ multiplex PCR, yet TCRdb's version contains in-frame clones alone and is incomplete. The sample carries around 170,000 clones, over 60% recorded once. The donors comprised healthy bone marrow donors. The genes are TRBV29-1 and TRBJ1-1, with D possibly TRBD1 on 5 matching bases. The receptor's source is a girl aged 10-17 years in good health and CMV-seronegative. The sequencing input was PBMCs. The CDR3 sequence: CSVAYTRVTNTEAFF. The CDR3 DNA reads as TGCAGCGTTGCCTATACCAGGGTGACGAACACTGAAGCTTTCTTT.